The clone carrying this TCR beta chain was counted a few times. The sample comes from a study of blood T cells in healthy people across ages. The donors, healthy Caucasians from Russia, were aged roughly 6 to 90. Isolated PBMCs totaled at least 6 million in each sample. CDR3 length: 13 residues. Germline CDR1 is SGHRS and CDR2 is YFSETQ. V lost 3 bases, J lost 3 bases, and 9 bases lay in between. Through a sample-barcoded 5' primer and a J-beta primer mix, a second PCR was run for 7 to 11 cycles. Each of the cDNA molecules was tagged by a template-switch adaptor with 12 random nucleotides. TCRdb analysed the 5' RACE reads with MiXCR anew, one entry per CDR3 protein. This sample has over a million distinct CDR3 sequences, with 20% to 25% found just once. These same data were also listed under a study on T cells of mothers and their children. That publication notes: When the second PCR was run, its M1S primer added sample barcodes and 2-4 random nucleotides.

The chain carries TRBV5-1 and TRBJ2-5; D is undetermined. This receptor was taken from a girl between 2 and 10 years old in good health. Sample: blood. The CDR3 DNA is TGCGCCAGCAGCTCGAACCGTAAAGAGACCCAGTACTTC. Amino acids: CASSSNRKETQYF.